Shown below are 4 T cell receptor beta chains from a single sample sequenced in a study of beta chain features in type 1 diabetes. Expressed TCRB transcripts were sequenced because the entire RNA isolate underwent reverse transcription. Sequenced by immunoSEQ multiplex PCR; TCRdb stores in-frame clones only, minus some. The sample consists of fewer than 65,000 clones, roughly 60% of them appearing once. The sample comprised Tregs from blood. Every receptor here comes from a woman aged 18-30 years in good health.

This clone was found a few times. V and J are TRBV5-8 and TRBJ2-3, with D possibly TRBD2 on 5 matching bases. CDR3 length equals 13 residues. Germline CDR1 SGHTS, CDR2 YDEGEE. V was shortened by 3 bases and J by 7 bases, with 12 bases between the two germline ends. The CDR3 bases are TGTGCCAGCAGCTCGGGGTTTGTAAATACGCAGTATTTT. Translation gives CASSSGFVNTQYF.

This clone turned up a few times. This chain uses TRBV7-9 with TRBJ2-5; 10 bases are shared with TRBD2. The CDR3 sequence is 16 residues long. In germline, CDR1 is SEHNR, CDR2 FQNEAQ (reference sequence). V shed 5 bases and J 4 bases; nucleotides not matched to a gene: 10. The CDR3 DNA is TGTGCCAGCAGCCCCGGCCGGGCTAGCGGGGGAGAGACCCAGTACTTC. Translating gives CASSPGRASGGETQYF.

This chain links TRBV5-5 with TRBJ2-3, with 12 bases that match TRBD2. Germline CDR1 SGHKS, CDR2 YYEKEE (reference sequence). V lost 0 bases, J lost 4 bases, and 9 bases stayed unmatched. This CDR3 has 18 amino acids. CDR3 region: CASSLEASGRAVADTQYF. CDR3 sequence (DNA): TGTGCCAGCAGCTTGGAGGCTAGCGGGAGGGCCGTGGCAGATACGCAGTATTTT.

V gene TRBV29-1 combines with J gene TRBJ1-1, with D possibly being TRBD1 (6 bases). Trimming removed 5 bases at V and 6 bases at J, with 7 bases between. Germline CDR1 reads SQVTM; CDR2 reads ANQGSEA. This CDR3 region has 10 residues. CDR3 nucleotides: TGCAGCGTTAGGACAGCTGAAGCTTTCTTT. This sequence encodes CSVRTAEAFF. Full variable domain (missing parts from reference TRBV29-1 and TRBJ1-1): SAVISQKPSRDICQRGTSLTIQCQVDSQVTMMFWYRQQPGQSLTLIATANQGSEATYESGFVIDKFPISRPNLTFSTLTVSNMSPEDSSIYLCSVRTAEAFFGQGTRLTVV.